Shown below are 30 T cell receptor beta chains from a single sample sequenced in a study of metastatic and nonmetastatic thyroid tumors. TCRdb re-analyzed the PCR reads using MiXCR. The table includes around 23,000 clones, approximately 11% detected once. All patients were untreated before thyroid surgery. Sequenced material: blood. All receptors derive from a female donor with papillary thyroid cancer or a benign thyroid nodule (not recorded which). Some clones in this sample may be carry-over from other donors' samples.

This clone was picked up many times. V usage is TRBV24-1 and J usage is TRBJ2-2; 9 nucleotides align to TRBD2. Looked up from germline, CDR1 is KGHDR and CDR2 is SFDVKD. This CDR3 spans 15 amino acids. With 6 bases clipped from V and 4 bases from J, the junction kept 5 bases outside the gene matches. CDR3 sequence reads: CATSKLAGSTGELFF. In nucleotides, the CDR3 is TGTGCCACCAGTAAGCTAGCGGGGAGCACCGGGGAGCTGTTTTTT.

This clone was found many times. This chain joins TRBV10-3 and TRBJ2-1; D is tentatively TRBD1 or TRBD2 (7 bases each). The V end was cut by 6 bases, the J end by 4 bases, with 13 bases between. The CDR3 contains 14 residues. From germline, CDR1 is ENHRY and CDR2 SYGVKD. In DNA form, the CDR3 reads TGTGCCATCAGAAGTCAGGGGGGGTACAATGAGCAGTTCTTC. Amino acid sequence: CAIRSQGGYNEQFF.

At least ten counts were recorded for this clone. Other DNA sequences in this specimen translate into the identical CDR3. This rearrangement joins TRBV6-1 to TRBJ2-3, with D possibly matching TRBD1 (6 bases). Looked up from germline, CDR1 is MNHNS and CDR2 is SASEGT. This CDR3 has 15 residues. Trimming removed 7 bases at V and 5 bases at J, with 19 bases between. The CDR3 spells CASTHGTTWGDTQYF. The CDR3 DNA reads TGTGCCAGCACCCACGGGACAACGTGGGGAGATACGCAGTATTTT.

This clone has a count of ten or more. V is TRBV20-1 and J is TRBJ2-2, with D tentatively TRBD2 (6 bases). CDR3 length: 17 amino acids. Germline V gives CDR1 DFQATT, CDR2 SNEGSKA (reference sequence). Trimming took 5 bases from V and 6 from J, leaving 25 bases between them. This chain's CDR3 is CSAPVFGYQGGSGELFF. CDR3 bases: TGCAGTGCTCCGGTGTTTGGGTATCAGGGAGGATCCGGGGAGCTGTTTTTT.

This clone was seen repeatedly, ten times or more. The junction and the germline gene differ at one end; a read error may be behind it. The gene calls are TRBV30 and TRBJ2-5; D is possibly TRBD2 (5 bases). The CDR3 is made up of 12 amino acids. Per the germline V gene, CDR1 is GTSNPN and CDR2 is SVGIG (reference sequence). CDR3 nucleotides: TGTGCCTGGGGCGTGTCCTGGGAGACCCAGTGCTTC. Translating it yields CAWGVSWETQCF.

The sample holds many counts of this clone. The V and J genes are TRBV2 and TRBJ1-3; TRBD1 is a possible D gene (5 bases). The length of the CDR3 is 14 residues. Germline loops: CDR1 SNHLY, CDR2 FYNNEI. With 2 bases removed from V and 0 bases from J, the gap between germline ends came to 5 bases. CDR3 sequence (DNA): TGTGCCAGCAGTGAACAGGGCTCTGGAAACACCATATATTTT. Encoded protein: CASSEQGSGNTIYF.

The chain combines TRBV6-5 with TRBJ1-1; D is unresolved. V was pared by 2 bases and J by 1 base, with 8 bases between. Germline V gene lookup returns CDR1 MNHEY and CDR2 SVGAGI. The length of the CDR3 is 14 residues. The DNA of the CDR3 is TGTGCCAGCAGTTACCTCGGCAGGAACACTGAAGCTTTCTTT. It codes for CASSYLGRNTEAFF.

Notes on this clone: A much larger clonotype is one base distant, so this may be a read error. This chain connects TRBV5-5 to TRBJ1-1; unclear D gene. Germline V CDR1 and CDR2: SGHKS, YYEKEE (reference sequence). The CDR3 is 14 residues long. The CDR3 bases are TGTGCCAGCAGCTTGGGTGGAGCTTACACTGAAGCTTCCTTT. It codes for CASSLGGAYTEASF.

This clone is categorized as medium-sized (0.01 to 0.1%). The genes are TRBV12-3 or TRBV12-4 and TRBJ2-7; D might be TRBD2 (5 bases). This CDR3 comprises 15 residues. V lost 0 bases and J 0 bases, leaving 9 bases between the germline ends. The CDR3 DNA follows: TGTGCCAGCAGTTTAGCGGGAGACGGCTCCTACGAGCAGTACTTC. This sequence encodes CASSLAGDGSYEQYF.

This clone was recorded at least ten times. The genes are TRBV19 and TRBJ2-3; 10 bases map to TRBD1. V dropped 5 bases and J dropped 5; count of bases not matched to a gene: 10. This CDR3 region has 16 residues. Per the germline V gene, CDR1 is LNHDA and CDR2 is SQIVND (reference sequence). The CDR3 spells CASSGPGQGRKDTQYF. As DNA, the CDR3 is TGTGCCAGTAGTGGACCGGGACAGGGGAGAAAAGATACGCAGTATTTT.

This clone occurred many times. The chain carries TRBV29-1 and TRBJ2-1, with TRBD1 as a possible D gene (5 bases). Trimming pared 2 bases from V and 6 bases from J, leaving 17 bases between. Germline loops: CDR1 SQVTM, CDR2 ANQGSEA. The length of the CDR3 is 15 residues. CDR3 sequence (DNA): TGCAGCGTTGAAACAACAGGCGAATTTGGCAATGAGCAGTTCTTC. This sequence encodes CSVETTGEFGNEQFF.

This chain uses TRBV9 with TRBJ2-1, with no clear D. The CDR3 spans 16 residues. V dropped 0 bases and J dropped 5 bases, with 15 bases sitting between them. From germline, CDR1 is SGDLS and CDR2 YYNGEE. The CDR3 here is CASSVGSAPAHNEQFF. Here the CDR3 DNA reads TGTGCCAGCAGCGTAGGGAGCGCCCCTGCCCACAATGAGCAGTTCTTC.

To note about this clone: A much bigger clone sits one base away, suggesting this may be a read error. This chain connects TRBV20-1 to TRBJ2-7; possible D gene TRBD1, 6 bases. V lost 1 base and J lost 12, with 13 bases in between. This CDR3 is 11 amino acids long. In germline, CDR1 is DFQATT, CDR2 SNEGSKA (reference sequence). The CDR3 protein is CSARGQTGLYF. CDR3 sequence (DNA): TGCAGTGCTAGAGGTCAAACAGGGTTGTACTTC.

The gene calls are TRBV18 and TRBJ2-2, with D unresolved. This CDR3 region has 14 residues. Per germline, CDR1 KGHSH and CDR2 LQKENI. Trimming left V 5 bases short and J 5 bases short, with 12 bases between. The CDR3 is CASSSESWTGELFF. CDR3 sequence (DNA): TGTGCCAGCTCATCGGAAAGTTGGACCGGGGAGCTGTTTTTT.

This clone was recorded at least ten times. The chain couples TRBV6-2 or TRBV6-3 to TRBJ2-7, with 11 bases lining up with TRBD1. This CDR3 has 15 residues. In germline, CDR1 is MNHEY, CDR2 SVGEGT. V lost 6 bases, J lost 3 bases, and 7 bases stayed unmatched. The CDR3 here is CASSHGGTGGYEQYF. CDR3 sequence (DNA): TGTGCCAGCAGCCACGGGGGGACAGGGGGCTACGAGCAGTACTTC.

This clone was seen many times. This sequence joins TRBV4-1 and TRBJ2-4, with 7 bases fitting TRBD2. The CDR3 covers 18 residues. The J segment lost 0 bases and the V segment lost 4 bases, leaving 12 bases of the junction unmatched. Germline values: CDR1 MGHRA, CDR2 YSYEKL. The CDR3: CASSPGAAGPLAKNIQYF. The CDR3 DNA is TGCGCCAGCAGCCCTGGGGCAGCGGGGCCGCTAGCCAAAAACATTCAGTACTTC.

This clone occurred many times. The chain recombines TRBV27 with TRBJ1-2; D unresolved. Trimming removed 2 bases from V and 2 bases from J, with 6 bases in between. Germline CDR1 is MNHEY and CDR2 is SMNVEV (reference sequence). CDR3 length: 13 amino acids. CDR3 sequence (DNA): TGTGCCAGCAGTTTAGGGCAGAACTATGGCTACACCTTC. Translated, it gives CASSLGQNYGYTF.

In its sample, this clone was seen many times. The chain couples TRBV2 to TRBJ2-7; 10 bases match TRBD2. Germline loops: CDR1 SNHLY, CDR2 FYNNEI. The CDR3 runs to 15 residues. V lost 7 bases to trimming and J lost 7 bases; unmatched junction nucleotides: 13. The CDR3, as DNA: TGTGCCAGCACCCCTTCTAGCGGGAGAATTCGGGAGCAGTACTTC. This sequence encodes CASTPSSGRIREQYF. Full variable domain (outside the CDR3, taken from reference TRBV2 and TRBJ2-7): EPEVTQTPSHQVTQMGQEVILRCVPISNHLYFYWYRQILGQKVEFLVSFYNNEISEKSEIFDDQFSVERPDGSNFTLKIRSTKLEDSAMYFCASTPSSGRIREQYFGPGTRLTVT.

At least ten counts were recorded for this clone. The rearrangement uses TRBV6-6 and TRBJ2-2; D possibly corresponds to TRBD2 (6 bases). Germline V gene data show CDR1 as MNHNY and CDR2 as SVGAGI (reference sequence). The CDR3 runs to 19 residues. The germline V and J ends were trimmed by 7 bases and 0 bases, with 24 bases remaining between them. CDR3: CASTGRGRGRDSNTGELFF. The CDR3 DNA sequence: TGTGCCAGCACCGGACGGGGCCGGGGTAGGGACTCGAACACCGGGGAGCTGTTTTTT.

The CDR3 protein is CSARVWAGDGNQPQHF. In nucleotides, the CDR3 is TGCAGTGCTAGAGTCTGGGCAGGGGATGGTAATCAGCCCCAGCATTTT. This chain links TRBV20-1 with TRBJ1-5; D is possibly TRBD1 (6 bases). The CDR3 spans 16 residues. V lost 1 base and J 4 bases, leaving 17 bases between the germline ends. Germline assignment: CDR1 DFQATT and CDR2 SNEGSKA (reference sequence).

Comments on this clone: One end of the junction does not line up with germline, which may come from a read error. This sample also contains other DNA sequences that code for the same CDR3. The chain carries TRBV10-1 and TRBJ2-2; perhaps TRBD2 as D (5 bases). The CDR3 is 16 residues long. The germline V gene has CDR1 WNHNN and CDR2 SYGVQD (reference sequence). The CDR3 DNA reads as TGCGCCAGCAGTGAGGTGTGGCAGGCTAACACCGGGGAGTTGTTTTTT. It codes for CASSEVWQANTGELFF.

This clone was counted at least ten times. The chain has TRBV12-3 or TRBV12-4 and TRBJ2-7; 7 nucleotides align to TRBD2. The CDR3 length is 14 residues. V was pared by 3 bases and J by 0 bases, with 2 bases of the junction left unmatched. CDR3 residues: CASSLGGGSYEQYF. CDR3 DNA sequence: TGTGCCAGCAGTTTGGGGGGGGGCTCCTACGAGCAGTACTTC.

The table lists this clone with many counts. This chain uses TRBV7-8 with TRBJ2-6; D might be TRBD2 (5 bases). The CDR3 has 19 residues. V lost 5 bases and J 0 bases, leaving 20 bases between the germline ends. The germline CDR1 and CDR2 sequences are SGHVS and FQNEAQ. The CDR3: CASSPERAAISSGANVLTF. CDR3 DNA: TGTGCCAGCAGCCCCGAGAGGGCAGCAATATCCTCTGGGGCCAACGTCCTGACTTTC. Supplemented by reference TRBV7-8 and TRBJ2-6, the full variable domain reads GAGVSQSPRYKVAKRGQDVALRCDPISGHVSLFWYQQALGQGPEFLTYFQNEAQLDKSGLPSDRFFAERPEGSVSTLKIQRTQQEDSAVYLCASSPERAAISSGANVLTFGAGSRLTVL.

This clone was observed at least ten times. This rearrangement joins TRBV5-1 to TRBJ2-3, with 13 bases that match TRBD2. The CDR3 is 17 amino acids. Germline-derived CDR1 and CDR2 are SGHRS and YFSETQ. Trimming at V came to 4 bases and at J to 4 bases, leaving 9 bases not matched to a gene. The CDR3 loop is CASSPWTSGSFSDTQYF. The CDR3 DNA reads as TGCGCCAGCAGCCCCTGGACTAGCGGGAGTTTTTCAGATACGCAGTATTTT. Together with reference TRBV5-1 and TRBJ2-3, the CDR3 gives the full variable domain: KAGVTQTPRYLIKTRGQQVTLSCSPISGHRSVSWYQQTPGQGLQFLFEYFSETQRNKGNFPGRFSGRQFSNSRSEMNVSTLELGDSALYLCASSPWTSGSFSDTQYFGPGTRLTVL.

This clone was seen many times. CDR3 sequence (DNA): TGTGCCAGCAGCTTGGGCTACTCTGAAGCTTTCTTT. Translating it yields CASSLGYSEAFF. This chain links TRBV11-2 with TRBJ1-1; D call uncertain. CDR1 and CDR2 from the germline V gene are SGHAT and FQNNGV. The ends were cut back, 3 bases at V and 6 bases at J, with 8 bases in the middle. This CDR3 spans 12 amino acids.

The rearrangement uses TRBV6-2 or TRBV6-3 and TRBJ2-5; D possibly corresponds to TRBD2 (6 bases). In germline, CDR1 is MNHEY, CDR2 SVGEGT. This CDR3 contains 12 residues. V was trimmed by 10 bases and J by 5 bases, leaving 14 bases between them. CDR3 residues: CATGTETETQYF. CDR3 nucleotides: TGTGCCACCGGGACTGAGACTGAGACCCAGTACTTC.

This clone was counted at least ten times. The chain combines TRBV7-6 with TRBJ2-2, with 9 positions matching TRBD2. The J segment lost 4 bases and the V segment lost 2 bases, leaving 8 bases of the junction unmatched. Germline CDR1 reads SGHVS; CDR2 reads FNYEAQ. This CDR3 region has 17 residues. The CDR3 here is CASSLLAGGPSTGELFF. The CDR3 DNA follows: TGTGCCAGCAGCTTACTCGCGGGAGGGCCGAGCACCGGGGAGCTGTTTTTT.

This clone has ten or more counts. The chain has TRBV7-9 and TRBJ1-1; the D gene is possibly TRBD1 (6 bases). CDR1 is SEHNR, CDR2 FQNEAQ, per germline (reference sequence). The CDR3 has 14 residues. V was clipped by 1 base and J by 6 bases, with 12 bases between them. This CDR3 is CASSLDTGNPEAFF. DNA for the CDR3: TGTGCCAGCAGCTTAGATACAGGGAATCCTGAAGCTTTCTTT.

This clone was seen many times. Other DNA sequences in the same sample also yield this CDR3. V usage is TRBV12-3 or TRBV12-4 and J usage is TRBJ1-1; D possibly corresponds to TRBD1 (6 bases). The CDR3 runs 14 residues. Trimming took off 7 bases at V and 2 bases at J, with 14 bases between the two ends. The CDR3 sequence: CASIGTSSNTEAFF. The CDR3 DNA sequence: TGTGCCAGCATAGGGACAAGCTCTAACACTGAAGCTTTCTTT.

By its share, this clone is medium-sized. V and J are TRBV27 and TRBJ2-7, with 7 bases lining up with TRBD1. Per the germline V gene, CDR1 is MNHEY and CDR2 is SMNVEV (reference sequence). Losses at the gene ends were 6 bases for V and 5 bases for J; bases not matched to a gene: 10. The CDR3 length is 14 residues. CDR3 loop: CASRHAGGMDEQYF. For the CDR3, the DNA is TGTGCCAGCAGGCATGCAGGGGGAATGGACGAGCAGTACTTC.